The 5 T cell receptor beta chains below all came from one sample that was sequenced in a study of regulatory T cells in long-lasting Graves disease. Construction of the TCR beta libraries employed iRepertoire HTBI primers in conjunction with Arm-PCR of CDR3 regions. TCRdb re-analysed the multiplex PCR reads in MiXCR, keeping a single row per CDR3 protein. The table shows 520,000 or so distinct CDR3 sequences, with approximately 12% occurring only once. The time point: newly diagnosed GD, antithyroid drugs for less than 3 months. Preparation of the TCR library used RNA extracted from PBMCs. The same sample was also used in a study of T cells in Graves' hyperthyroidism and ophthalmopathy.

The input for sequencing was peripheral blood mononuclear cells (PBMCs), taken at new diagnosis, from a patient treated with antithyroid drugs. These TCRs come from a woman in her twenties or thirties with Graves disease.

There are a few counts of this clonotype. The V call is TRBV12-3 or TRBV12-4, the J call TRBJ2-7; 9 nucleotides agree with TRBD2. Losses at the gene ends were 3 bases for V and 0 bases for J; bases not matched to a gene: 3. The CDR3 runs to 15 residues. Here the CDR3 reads CASSFPGLASYEQYF. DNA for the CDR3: TGTGCCAGCAGTTTTCCGGGACTAGCCTCCTACGAGCAGTACTTC.

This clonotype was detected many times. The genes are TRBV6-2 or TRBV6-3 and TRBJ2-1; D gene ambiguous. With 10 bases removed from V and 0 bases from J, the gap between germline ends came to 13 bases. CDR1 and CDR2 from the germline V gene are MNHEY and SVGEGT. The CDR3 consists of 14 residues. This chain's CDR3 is CATSRTNSYNEQFF. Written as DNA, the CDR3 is TGTGCCACTTCCCGGACGAACTCCTACAATGAGCAGTTCTTC.

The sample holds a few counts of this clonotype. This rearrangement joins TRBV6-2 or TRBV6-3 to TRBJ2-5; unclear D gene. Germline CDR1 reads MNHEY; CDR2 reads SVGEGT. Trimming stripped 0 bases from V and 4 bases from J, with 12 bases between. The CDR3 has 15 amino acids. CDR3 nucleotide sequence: TGTGCCAGCAGTTACTCGAGTACCAGCCGAGAGACCCAGTACTTC. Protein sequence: CASSYSSTSRETQYF.

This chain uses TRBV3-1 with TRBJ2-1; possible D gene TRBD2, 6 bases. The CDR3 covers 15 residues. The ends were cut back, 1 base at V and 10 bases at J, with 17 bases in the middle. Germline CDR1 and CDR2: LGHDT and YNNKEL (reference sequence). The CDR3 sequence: CASSQGGPPGEEQFF. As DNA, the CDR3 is TGTGCCAGCAGCCAAGGGGGACCCCCGGGGGAGGAGCAGTTCTTC.

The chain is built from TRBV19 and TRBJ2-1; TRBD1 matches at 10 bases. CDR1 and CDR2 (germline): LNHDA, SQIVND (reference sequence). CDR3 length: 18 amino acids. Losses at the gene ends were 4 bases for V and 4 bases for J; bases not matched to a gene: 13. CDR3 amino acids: CASSTPHPDRGLYNEQFF. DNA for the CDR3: TGTGCCAGTAGTACTCCACACCCAGACAGGGGGCTATACAATGAGCAGTTCTTC.